The 2 T cell receptor beta chains below were found in one sample sequenced in a study of cytomegalovirus exposure and HLA in healthy donors. Clones were read by immunoSEQ multiplex PCR, and TCRdb kept only the in-frame ones, dropping some. Of under 200,000 clones detected, roughly 91% appear once; the ten largest clones hold around 4.4%. Sequences were obtained from PBMCs. The receptors here all came from a man aged 18 to 30 in good health and CMV-seropositive.

This chain connects TRBV14 to TRBJ2-3; no definite D call. The CDR3 runs 15 residues. From germline, CDR1 is SGHDN and CDR2 FVKESK. V lost 1 base, J lost 1 base, and 9 bases lay in between. The CDR3 sequence: CASSQARSRTDTQYF. The CDR3 DNA reads TGTGCCAGCAGCCAAGCGCGGAGCCGCACAGATACGCAGTATTTT.

The rearrangement links TRBV5-1 to TRBJ2-7; D unresolved. Germline V gene sequence: CDR1 SGHRS, CDR2 YFSETQ. Deletions cut 4 bases from V and 0 bases from J, with 20 bases between. The CDR3 has 17 residues. The CDR3 here is CASSHNSGPGFSYEQYF. CDR3 DNA: TGCGCCAGCAGCCACAACTCAGGTCCTGGGTTCTCCTACGAGCAGTACTTC.